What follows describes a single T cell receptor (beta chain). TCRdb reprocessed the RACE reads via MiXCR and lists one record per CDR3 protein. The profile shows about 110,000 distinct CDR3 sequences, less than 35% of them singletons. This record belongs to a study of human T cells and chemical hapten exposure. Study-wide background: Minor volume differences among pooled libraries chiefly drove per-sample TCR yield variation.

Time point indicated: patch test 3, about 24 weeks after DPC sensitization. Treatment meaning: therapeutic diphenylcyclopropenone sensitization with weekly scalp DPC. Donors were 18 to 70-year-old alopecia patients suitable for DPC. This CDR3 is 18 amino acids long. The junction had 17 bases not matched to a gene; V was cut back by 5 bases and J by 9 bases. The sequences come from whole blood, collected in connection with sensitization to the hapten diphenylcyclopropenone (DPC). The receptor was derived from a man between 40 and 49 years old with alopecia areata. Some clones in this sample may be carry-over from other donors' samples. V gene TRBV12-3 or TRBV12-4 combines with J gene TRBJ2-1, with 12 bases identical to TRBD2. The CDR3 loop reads CASSPRGLAGGLHGEQFF. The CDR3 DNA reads TGTGCCAGCAGTCCTAGAGGGCTAGCGGGAGGGCTACACGGTGAGCAGTTCTTC.